The source of this T cell receptor (beta chain) is a study of T cell changes during pregnancy in multiple sclerosis. Only in-frame clones appear in the TCRdb table, and some are missing; sequencing was by immunoSEQ multiplex PCR. The table lists approximately 70,000 clones, 90% to 95% of them singletons. The sample holds one count of this clone. The sample here was peripheral blood, taken in the third trimester of pregnancy. This clonotype was obtained from a female donor in good health, enrolled as a control in a pregnancy study.

This chain's CDR3 is CASSLTGGSSYNSPLHF. In DNA, the CDR3 is TGTGCCAGCAGCCTAACAGGGGGAAGCTCCTATAATTCACCCCTCCACTTT. V gene TRBV7-8 combines with J gene TRBJ1-6, with TRBD1 matching 8 bases. Per germline, CDR1 SGHVS and CDR2 FQNEAQ. With V trimmed by 5 bases and J by 0 bases, 6 bases remained unmatched. This CDR3 is 17 amino acids long.